This entry lists 29 T cell receptor beta chains sequenced from one sample in a study of early T cells in non-severe SARS-CoV-2 infection. TCRdb itself ran the 5' RACE reads through MiXCR, one entry per CDR3 protein. The top ten hold 3% to 4.5% of the sample, which has under 140,000 distinct CDR3 sequences, roughly 12% seen once. Sequences were derived from whole blood, sampled at baseline. The receptors shown here come from an adult who was a healthcare worker with PCR-confirmed SARS-CoV-2 infection or an uninfected control (not recorded which).

The rearrangement joins TRBV9 to TRBJ2-1, with D possibly matching TRBD2 (5 bases). Germline-derived CDR1 and CDR2 are SGDLS and YYNGEE. The CDR3 extends over 16 amino acids. V lost 0 bases to trimming and J lost 1 base, with 11 bases between them. The CDR3: CASSVGLAESYNEQFF. The CDR3 nucleotides read TGTGCCAGCAGCGTAGGGCTAGCCGAATCCTACAATGAGCAGTTCTTC. Complete variable domain (other parts from reference TRBV9 and TRBJ2-1): DSGVTQTPKHLITATGQRVTLRCSPRSGDLSVYWYQQSLDQGLQFLIQYYNGEERAKGNILERFSAQQFPDLHSELNLSSLELGDSALYFCASSVGLAESYNEQFFGPGTRLTVL.

V is TRBV7-2 and J is TRBJ2-2, with D perhaps matching TRBD1 (6 bases). Trimming removed 6 bases from V and 4 bases from J, with 12 bases in between. CDR3 length: 14 amino acids. CDR1 and CDR2 from the germline V gene are SGHTA and FQGNSA. Here the CDR3 DNA reads TGTGCCAGCAGTCCGACAGGACCCACCGGGGAGCTGTTTTTT. Amino acid sequence: CASSPTGPTGELFF. Full variable domain (missing parts from reference TRBV7-2 and TRBJ2-2): GAGVSQSPSNKVTEKGKDVELRCDPISGHTALYWYRQSLGQGLEFLIYFQGNSAPDKSGLPSDRFSAERTGGSVSTLTIQRTQQEDSAVYLCASSPTGPTGELFFGEGSRLTVL.

This clonotype was recorded many times. The genes are TRBV20-1 and TRBJ2-3; unclear D gene. There are 14 residues in the CDR3. Trimming removed 0 bases from V and 1 base from J, with 8 bases in between. The germline gives CDR1 DFQATT, CDR2 SNEGSKA (reference sequence). For the CDR3, the DNA is TGCAGTGCTAGAGACAGACGGCGCACAGATACGCAGTATTTT. Protein product: CSARDRRRTDTQYF.

The sample holds a few counts of this clonotype. The J gene is TRBJ2-1, the V gene TRBV19, with D perhaps TRBD1 or TRBD2 (5 bases each). CDR3 size: 16 residues. The V gene's germline CDR1 is LNHDA and CDR2 SQIVND (reference sequence). Trimming left V 5 bases short and J 6 bases short, with 20 bases between. CDR3 sequence (DNA): TGTGCCAGTAGTCCCAACCGGGGCCAAGGGAGCAATGAGCAGTTCTTC. It is translated as CASSPNRGQGSNEQFF.

The CDR3 DNA reads TGCAGTGCTTATACTAGCGGTGGCACAGATACGCAGTATTTT. Translated: CSAYTSGGTDTQYF. This chain uses TRBV20-1 with TRBJ2-3, with 8 bases lining up with TRBD2. The CDR3 runs to 14 residues. Trimming removed 5 bases from V and 1 base from J; junction bases left unmatched: 5. Germline CDR1 and CDR2: DFQATT and SNEGSKA (reference sequence).

The gene calls are TRBV27 and TRBJ2-7; D is unclear. The V and J ends lost 0 bases and 6 bases respectively, with 9 bases between them. From germline, CDR1 is MNHEY and CDR2 SMNVEV (reference sequence). This CDR3 is 13 amino acids long. The DNA for the CDR3 is TGTGCCAGCAGTTTATCGACCCCAGGCGAGCAGTACTTC. Translation gives CASSLSTPGEQYF.

The V gene is TRBV28, the J gene TRBJ2-3; 7 nucleotides agree with TRBD2. From germline, CDR1 is MDHEN and CDR2 SYDVKM. The CDR3 totals 15 residues. V was clipped by 5 bases and J by 3 bases; unmatched bases: 8. CDR3 protein: CASSTQGAGTDTQYF. Here the CDR3 DNA reads TGTGCCAGCAGTACCCAGGGAGCGGGGACAGATACGCAGTATTTT.

This sequence joins TRBV29-1 and TRBJ1-4; 8 bases match TRBD1. J gave up 6 bases and V 7 bases, and 4 bases lay outside the gene matches. The CDR3 has 12 residues. Germline CDR1 SQVTM, CDR2 ANQGSEA. The CDR3 loop is CSGQGHDEKLFF. The CDR3 DNA sequence: TGCAGCGGACAGGGGCATGATGAAAAACTGTTTTTT.

This clonotype has only a few counts. The rearrangement links TRBV6-2 or TRBV6-3 to TRBJ1-5, with unresolved D. The germline V gene has CDR1 MNHEY and CDR2 SVGEGT. The CDR3 has 15 amino acids. The V end was cut by 2 bases, the J end by 0 bases, with 8 bases between. This chain's CDR3 is CASSYRSYSNQPQHF. The CDR3 DNA follows: TGTGCCAGCAGTTACAGGTCCTATAGCAATCAGCCCCAGCATTTT.

The chain joins TRBV29-1 to TRBJ2-3; tentatively, D is TRBD1 (5 bases). Germline CDR1 SQVTM, CDR2 ANQGSEA. V was pared by 8 bases and J by 0 bases, with 9 bases between. The CDR3 loop spans 12 amino acids. CDR3 in amino acids: CSCGHSTDTQYF. DNA for the CDR3: TGCAGCTGTGGACATAGCACAGATACGCAGTATTTT.

This clonotype was observed a few times. The V gene is TRBV7-9, the J gene TRBJ1-1, with D unclear. The CDR3 spans 13 residues. Germline CDR1 reads SEHNR; CDR2 reads FQNEAQ (reference sequence). Trimming cost V 2 bases and J 6 bases, with 10 bases left between them. The CDR3 coding sequence is TGTGCCAGCAGCTTAAGCCTCTGGCCTGAAGCTTTCTTT. Protein: CASSLSLWPEAFF.

This clonotype has a handful of counts. V usage is TRBV3-1 and J usage is TRBJ2-5, with 12 bases lining up with TRBD2. With 4 bases clipped from V and 1 base from J, the junction kept 7 bases outside the gene matches. This CDR3 contains 17 residues. From germline, CDR1 is LGHDT and CDR2 YNNKEL (reference sequence). The CDR3 protein is CASSRELAGGTQETQYF. CDR3 DNA sequence: TGTGCCAGCAGCCGTGAACTAGCGGGGGGAACCCAAGAGACCCAGTACTTC.

This clonotype was seen a few times. CDR3 protein: CASSLGTGGKPGELFF. CDR3 DNA sequence: TGTGCCAGCAGCTTAGGGACAGGTGGGAAGCCCGGGGAGCTGTTTTTT. The V and J genes are TRBV7-6 and TRBJ2-2; 7 bases align to TRBD1. With 1 base clipped from V and 6 bases from J, the junction kept 8 bases outside the gene matches. The CDR3 sequence is 16 residues long. Germline V gene data show CDR1 as SGHVS and CDR2 as FNYEAQ.

V is TRBV14 and J is TRBJ1-1; 9 nucleotides align to TRBD1. Germline V gene lookup returns CDR1 SGHDN and CDR2 FVKESK. V was clipped by 5 bases and J by 4 bases; unmatched bases: 8. The length of the CDR3 is 15 residues. In nucleotides, the CDR3 is TGTGCCAGCAGCAGCTACAGGGGGCTGGGCACTGAAGCTTTCTTT. This translates into CASSSYRGLGTEAFF.

The genes are TRBV20-1 and TRBJ2-3; 7 bases align to TRBD1. The CDR3 has 16 residues. After removal of 0 bases from V and 2 bases from J, the junction contained 8 bases not matched to a gene. CDR1 and CDR2 (germline): DFQATT, SNEGSKA (reference sequence). In DNA, the CDR3 is TGCAGTGCTAGAGATTCCTATCAGGGGGTCACAGATACGCAGTATTTT. This translates into CSARDSYQGVTDTQYF.

The V call is TRBV27, the J call TRBJ1-5; D is perhaps TRBD1 (6 bases). The CDR3 length is 14 residues. Between the trimmed V and J ends, which lost 5 bases and 5 bases, there was a span of 13 bases. From germline, CDR1 is MNHEY and CDR2 SMNVEV (reference sequence). This chain's CDR3 is CASSTRQAHQPQHF. The CDR3 nucleotides read TGTGCCAGCAGTACGAGACAGGCCCATCAGCCCCAGCATTTT.

Many counts were recorded for this clonotype. The CDR3, as DNA: TGCGCCAGCAGCCAAGTACCCAGGAGGCTGGGTGAAGCTTTCTTT. It codes for CASSQVPRRLGEAFF. The chain carries TRBV4-1 and TRBJ1-1, with D hard to call. Trimming pared 1 base from V and 7 bases from J, leaving 16 bases between. The V gene's germline CDR1 is MGHRA and CDR2 YSYEKL. The CDR3 totals 15 residues.

V is TRBV27 and J is TRBJ1-4; no clear D. The germline gives CDR1 MNHEY, CDR2 SMNVEV (reference sequence). The CDR3 consists of 15 residues. V was pared by 5 bases and J by 8 bases, with 18 bases between. DNA of the CDR3: TGTGCCAGCAGTCCCCGCTTGGGTGGAGGGGAAAAACTGTTTTTT. Its protein is CASSPRLGGGEKLFF.

This clonotype has only a few counts. The chain joins TRBV11-2 to TRBJ2-1; tentative D call: TRBD1 (5 bases). CDR1 is SGHAT and CDR2 is FQNNGV in the germline V gene. Trimming shortened V by 9 bases and J by 1 base, and 16 bases separated the two germline ends. CDR3 length equals 15 residues. CDR3 coding DNA: TGTGCCAGTCAGATAGGGGCGACTTCCTACAATGAGCAGTTCTTC. Its translation is CASQIGATSYNEQFF.

This clonotype has at least ten counts. This chain connects TRBV12-3 or TRBV12-4 to TRBJ2-7; D remains unclear. The V gene lost 6 bases and the J gene lost 3 bases, with 9 bases spanning the gap. This CDR3 contains 12 residues. The CDR3 loop reads CASSRFNYEQYF. As DNA, the CDR3 is TGTGCCAGCAGCAGATTTAACTACGAGCAGTACTTC.

In its sample, this clonotype was seen a few times. This sequence joins TRBV20-1 and TRBJ1-1; D unclear. CDR3 length: 11 residues. Germline V gene data show CDR1 as DFQATT and CDR2 as SNEGSKA (reference sequence). Trimming stripped 4 bases from V and 6 bases from J, with 9 bases between. DNA of the CDR3: TGCAGTGCTATGGGCGGCGCTGAAGCTTTCTTT. Amino acid sequence: CSAMGGAEAFF.

A word on this clonotype: Just one base apart from a much larger clone, this may be a read error. The chain joins TRBV9 to TRBJ2-3; TRBD1 might be the D (5 bases). This CDR3 has 13 amino acids. Germline loops: CDR1 SGDLS, CDR2 YYNGEE. The CDR3 DNA reads as TGTGCCAGCAACTGGCAGGACACAGGTACGCAGTATTTT. Amino acids: CASNWQDTGTQYF.

This clonotype has just a few counts. CDR3 sequence: CSGGGQGNIQYF. As DNA, the CDR3 is TGCAGCGGGGGGGGACAGGGAAACATTCAGTACTTC. The chain recombines TRBV29-1 with TRBJ2-4; TRBD1 aligns across 9 bases. CDR1 is SQVTM and CDR2 is ANQGSEA in the germline V gene. The CDR3 runs to 12 residues. J lost 6 bases, V lost 7 bases, and 4 bases had no gene match.

This chain connects TRBV20-1 to TRBJ2-5; the D gene could be TRBD1 or TRBD2 (5 bases each). CDR3 length equals 15 residues. Germline assignment: CDR1 DFQATT and CDR2 SNEGSKA (reference sequence). V lost 2 bases to trimming and J lost 4 bases, with 17 bases between them. CDR3 loop: CSARRGSSGTETQYF. For the CDR3, the DNA is TGCAGTGCTAGAAGGGGTTCGTCAGGGACAGAGACCCAGTACTTC.

As for this clonotype: An end of the junction differs from the germline gene, which may be a read error. The rearrangement links TRBV4-2 to TRBJ2-5; D tentatively fits TRBD1 or TRBD2 (5 bases each). Germline assignment: CDR1 LGHNA and CDR2 YNFKEQ. This CDR3 has 13 residues. This CDR3 reads CVSSRGRQETQYF. The DNA of the CDR3 is TGTGTCAGCAGCCGGGGACGCCAAGAGACCCAGTACTTC.

In nucleotides, the CDR3 is TGTGCCAGCAAGGCTAGCGGAATCTACGAGCAGTACTTC. Translating it yields CASKASGIYEQYF. The chain couples TRBV2 to TRBJ2-7; 7 bases map to TRBD2. This CDR3 is 13 amino acids long. Trimming took 7 bases from V and 3 from J; bases not matched to a gene: 6. Germline values: CDR1 SNHLY, CDR2 FYNNEI.

This clonotype was counted between two and nine times. The chain combines TRBV4-1 with TRBJ1-1; 10 bases align to TRBD1. V was pared by 3 bases and J by 3 bases, with 19 bases of the junction left unmatched. The CDR3 extends over 20 amino acids. Germline CDR1 MGHRA, CDR2 YSYEKL. CDR3 nucleotide sequence: TGCGCCAGCAGCCAGAGGCGAGTCCCGGGACAGGGGAGGCGGGACACTGAAGCTTTCTTT. Protein product: CASSQRRVPGQGRRDTEAFF.

This clonotype was detected a few times. V and J are TRBV5-4 and TRBJ1-1; 8 bases fit TRBD1. The germline gives CDR1 SGHNT, CDR2 YYREEE (reference sequence). CDR3 size: 16 residues. V lost 0 bases to trimming and J lost 1 base; unmatched junction nucleotides: 5. Here the CDR3 DNA reads TGTGCCAGCAGCTTGGGACAGGGGTTGGGGAACACTGAAGCTTTCTTT. Its protein product is CASSLGQGLGNTEAFF.

In this sample, this clonotype turned up a few times. This chain uses TRBV9 with TRBJ1-3; D uncertain. V was cut by 0 bases and J by 2 bases, with 3 bases left in between. The germline CDR1 and CDR2 sequences are SGDLS and YYNGEE. The length of the CDR3 is 13 residues. The CDR3 is CASSVVPGNTIYF. The CDR3 DNA sequence: TGTGCCAGCAGCGTAGTTCCTGGAAACACCATATATTTT.